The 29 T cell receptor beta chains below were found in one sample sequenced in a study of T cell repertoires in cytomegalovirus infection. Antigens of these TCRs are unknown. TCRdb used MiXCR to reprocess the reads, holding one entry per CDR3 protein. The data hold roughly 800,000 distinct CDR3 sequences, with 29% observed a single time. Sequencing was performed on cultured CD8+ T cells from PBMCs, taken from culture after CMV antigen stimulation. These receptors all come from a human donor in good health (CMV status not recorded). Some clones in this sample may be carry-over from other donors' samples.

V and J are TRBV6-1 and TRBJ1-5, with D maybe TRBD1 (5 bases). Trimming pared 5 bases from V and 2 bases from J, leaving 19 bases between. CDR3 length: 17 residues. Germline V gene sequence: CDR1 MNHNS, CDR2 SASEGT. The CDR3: CASSKLSGREGNQPQHF. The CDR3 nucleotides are TGTGCCAGCAGTAAACTCTCAGGGCGAGAAGGCAATCAGCCCCAGCATTTT.

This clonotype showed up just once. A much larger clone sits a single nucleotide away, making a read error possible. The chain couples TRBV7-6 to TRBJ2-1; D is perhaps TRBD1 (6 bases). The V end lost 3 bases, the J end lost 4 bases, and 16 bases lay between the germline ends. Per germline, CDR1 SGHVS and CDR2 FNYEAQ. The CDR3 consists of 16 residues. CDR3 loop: CASSFGWHQGYNEQFF. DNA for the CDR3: TGTGCCAGCAGCTTTGGCTGGCACCAGGGGTACAATGAGCAGTTCTTC.

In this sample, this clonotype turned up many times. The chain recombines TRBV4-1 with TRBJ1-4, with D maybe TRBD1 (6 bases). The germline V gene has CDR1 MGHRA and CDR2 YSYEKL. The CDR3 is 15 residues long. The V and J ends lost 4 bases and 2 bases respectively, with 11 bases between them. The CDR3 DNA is TGCGCCAGCAGCCGACAAGGACAGACTAATGAAAAACTGTTTTTT. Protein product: CASSRQGQTNEKLFF.

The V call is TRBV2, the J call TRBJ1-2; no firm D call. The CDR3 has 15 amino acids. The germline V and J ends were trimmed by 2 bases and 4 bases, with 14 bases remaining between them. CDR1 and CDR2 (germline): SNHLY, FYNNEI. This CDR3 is CASSELLREPYGYTF. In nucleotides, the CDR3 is TGTGCCAGCAGTGAACTTCTGAGGGAACCCTATGGCTACACCTTC.

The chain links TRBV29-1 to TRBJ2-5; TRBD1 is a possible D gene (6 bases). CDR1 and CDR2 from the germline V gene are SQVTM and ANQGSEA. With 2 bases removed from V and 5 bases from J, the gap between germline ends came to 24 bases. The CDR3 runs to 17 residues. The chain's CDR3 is CSVEYRDGALRGETQYF. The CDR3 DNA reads TGCAGCGTTGAATACAGGGATGGGGCGCTCCGAGGTGAGACCCAGTACTTC.

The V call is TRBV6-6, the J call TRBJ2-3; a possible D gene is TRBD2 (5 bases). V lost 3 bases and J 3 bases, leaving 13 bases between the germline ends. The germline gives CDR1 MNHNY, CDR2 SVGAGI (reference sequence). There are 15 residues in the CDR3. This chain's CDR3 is CASSYRGDSTDTQYF. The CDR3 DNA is TGTGCCAGCAGTTATCGGGGAGACTCGACAGATACGCAGTATTTT.

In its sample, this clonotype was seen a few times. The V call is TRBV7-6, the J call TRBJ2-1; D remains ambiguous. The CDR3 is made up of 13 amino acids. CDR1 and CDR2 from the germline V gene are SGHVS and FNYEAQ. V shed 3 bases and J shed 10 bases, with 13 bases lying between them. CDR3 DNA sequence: TGTGCCAGCAGCTTGGATCCCAGTTGGGAGCAGTTCTTC. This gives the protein CASSLDPSWEQFF.

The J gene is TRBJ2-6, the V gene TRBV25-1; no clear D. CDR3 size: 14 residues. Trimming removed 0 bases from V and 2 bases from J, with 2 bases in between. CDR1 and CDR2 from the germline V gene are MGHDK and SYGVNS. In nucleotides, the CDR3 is TGTGCCAGCAGTGAATATCCTGGGGCCAACGTCCTGACTTTC. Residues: CASSEYPGANVLTF.

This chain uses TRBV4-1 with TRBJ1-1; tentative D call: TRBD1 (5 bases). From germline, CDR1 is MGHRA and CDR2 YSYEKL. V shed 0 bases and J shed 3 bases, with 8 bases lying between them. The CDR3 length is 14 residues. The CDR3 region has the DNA TGCGCCAGCAGCCAAGAAAGGGGCTACACTGAAGCTTTCTTT. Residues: CASSQERGYTEAFF.

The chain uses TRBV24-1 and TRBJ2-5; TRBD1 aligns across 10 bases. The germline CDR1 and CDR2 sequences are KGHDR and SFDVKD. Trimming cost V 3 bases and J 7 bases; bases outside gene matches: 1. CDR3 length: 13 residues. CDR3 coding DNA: TGTGCCACCAGTGATCGGACAGGGGGGACCCAGTACTTC. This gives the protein CATSDRTGGTQYF.

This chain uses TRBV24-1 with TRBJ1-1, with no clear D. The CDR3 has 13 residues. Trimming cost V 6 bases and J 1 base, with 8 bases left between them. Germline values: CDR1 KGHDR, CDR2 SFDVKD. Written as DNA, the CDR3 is TGTGCCACCAGTCCGGGCCCGAACACTGAAGCTTTCTTT. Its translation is CATSPGPNTEAFF.

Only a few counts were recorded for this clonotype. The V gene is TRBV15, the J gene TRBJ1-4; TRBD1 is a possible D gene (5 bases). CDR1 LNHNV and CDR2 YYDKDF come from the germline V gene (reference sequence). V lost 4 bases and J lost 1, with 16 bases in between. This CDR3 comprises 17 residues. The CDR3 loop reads CATSTLTAGLTNEKLFF. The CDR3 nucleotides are TGTGCCACCAGCACCCTGACCGCGGGACTAACTAATGAAAAACTGTTTTTT.

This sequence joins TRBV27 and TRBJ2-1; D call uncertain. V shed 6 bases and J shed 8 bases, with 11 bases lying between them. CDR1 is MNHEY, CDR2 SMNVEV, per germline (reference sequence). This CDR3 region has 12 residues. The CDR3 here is CASSHLRDEQFF. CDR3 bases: TGTGCCAGCAGCCATCTAAGGGATGAGCAGTTCTTC.

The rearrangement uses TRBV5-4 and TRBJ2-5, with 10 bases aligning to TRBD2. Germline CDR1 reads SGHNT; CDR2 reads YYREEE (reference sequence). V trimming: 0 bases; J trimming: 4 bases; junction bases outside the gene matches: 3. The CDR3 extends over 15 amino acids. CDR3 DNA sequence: TGTGCCAGCAGCTTGGAAACTAGCGGGATAGAGACCCAGTACTTC. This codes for CASSLETSGIETQYF.

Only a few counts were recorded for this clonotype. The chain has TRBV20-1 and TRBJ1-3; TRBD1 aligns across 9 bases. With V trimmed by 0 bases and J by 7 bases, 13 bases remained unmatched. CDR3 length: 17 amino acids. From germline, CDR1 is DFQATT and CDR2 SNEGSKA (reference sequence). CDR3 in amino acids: CSARERGDRDGRNTIYF. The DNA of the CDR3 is TGCAGTGCTAGAGAGAGAGGGGACAGGGATGGTAGGAACACCATATATTTT.

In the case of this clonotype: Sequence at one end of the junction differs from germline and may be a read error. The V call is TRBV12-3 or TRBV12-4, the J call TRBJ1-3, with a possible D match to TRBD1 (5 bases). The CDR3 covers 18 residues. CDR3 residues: CVSSFQTGTNPHGNTIYF. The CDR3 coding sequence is TGTGTCAGCAGTTTCCAAACCGGGACCAACCCTCATGGAAACACCATATATTTT.

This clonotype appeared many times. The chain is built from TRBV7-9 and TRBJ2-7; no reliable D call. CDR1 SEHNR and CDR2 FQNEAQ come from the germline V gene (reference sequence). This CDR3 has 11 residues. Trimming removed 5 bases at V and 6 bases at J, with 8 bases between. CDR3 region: CASSPGPEQYF. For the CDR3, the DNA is TGTGCCAGCAGCCCCGGGCCCGAGCAGTACTTC.

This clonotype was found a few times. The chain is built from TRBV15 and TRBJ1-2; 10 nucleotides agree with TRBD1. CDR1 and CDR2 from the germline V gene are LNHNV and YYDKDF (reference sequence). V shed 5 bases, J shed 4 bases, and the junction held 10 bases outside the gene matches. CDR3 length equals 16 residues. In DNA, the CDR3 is TGTGCCACCAGCCAAGAGATTCGGGACAGGGGCTATGGCTACACCTTC. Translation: CATSQEIRDRGYGYTF. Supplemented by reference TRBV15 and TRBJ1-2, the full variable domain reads DAMVIQNPRYQVTQFGKPVTLSCSQTLNHNVMYWYQQKSSQAPKLLFHYYDKDFNNEADTPDNFQSRRPNTSFCFLDIRSPGLGDTAMYLCATSQEIRDRGYGYTFGSGTRLTVV.

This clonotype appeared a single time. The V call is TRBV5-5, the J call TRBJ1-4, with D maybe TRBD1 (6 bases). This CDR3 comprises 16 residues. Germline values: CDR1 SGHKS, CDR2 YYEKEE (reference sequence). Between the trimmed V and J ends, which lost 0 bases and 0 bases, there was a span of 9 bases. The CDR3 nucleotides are TGTGCCAGCAGCTTGGCTAGGGGGACAACTAATGAAAAACTGTTTTTT. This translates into CASSLARGTTNEKLFF.

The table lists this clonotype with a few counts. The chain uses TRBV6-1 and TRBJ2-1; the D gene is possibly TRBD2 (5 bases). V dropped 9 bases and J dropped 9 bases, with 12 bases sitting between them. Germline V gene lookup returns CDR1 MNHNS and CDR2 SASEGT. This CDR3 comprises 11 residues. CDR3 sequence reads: CASMMSGEQFF. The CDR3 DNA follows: TGTGCCAGTATGATGAGCGGTGAGCAGTTCTTC.

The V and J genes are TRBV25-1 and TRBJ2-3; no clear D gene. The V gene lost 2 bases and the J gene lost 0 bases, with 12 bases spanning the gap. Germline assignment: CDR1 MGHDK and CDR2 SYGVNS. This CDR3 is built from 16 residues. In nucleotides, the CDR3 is TGTGCCAGCAGTGAAGAGAGTGGATGGAGCACAGATACGCAGTATTTT. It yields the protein CASSEESGWSTDTQYF.

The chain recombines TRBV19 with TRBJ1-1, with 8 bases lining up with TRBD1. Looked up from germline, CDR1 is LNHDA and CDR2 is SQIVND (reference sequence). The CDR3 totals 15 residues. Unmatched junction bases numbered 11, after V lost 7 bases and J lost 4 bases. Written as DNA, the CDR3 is TGTGCCAGTATTTATTTCGGACAGGGCGGCACTGAAGCTTTCTTT. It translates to CASIYFGQGGTEAFF.

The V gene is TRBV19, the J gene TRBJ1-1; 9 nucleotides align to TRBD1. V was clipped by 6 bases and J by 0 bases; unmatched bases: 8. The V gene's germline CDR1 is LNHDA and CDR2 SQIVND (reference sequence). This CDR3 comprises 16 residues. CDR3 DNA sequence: TGTGCCAGTAGAACAGGGGGCCAAGGACTGAACACTGAAGCTTTCTTT. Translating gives CASRTGGQGLNTEAFF.

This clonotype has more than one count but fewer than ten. This chain's CDR3 is CASSTITGGGGGYTF. The DNA of the CDR3 is TGTGCCAGCAGTACCATCACAGGGGGAGGTGGAGGCTACACCTTC. J is TRBJ1-2 and V is TRBV6-1; 8 nucleotides line up with TRBD1. The CDR3 is 15 amino acids. V was pared by 5 bases and J by 8 bases, with 13 bases of the junction left unmatched. The germline V gene has CDR1 MNHNS and CDR2 SASEGT.

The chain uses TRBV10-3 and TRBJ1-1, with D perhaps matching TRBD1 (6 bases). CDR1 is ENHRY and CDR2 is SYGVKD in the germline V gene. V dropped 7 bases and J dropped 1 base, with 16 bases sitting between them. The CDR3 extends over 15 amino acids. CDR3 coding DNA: TGTGCCATCAAGGAGGACATGGGGGCGAACACTGAAGCTTTCTTT. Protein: CAIKEDMGANTEAFF.

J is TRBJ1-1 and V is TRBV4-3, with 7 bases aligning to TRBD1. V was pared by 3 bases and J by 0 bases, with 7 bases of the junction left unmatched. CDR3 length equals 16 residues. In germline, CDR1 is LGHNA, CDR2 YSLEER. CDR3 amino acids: CASSHYRTGVNTEAFF. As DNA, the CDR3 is TGCGCCAGCAGCCATTACAGGACAGGTGTGAACACTGAAGCTTTCTTT.

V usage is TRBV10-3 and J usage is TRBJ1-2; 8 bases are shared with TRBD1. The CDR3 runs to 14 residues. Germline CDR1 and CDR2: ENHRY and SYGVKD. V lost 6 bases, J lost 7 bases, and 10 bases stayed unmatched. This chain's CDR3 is CAIRETGEGLGYTF. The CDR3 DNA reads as TGTGCCATCAGAGAGACAGGGGAAGGGCTTGGCTACACCTTC.

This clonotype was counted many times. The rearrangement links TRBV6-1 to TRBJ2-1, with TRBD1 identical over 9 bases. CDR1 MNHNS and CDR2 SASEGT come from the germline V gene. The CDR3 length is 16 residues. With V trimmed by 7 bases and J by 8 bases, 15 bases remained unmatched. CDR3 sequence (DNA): TGTGCCAGCACAGTCCTGCCGGGACAGGGAGTCGATGAGCAGTTCTTC. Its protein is CASTVLPGQGVDEQFF.

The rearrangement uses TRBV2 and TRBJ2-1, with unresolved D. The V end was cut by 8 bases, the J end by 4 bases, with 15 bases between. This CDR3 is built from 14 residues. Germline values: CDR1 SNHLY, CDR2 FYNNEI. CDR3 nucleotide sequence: TGTGCCAGCGTGCCCCACTCGGTTTACAATGAGCAGTTCTTC. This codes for CASVPHSVYNEQFF.